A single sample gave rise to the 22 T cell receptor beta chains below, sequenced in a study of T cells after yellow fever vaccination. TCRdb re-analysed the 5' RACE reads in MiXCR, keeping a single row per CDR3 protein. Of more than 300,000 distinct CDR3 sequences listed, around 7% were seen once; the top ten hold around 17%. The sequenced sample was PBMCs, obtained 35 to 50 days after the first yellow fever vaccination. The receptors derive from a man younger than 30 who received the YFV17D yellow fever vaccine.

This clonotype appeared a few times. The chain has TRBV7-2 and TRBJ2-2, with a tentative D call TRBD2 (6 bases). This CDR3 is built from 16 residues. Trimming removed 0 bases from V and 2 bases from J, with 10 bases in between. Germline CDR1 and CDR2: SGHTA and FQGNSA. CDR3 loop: CASSLAGGGNTGELFF. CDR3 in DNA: TGTGCCAGCAGCTTAGCGGGGGGTGGCAACACCGGGGAGCTGTTTTTT. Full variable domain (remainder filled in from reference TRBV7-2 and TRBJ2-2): GAGVSQSPSNKVTEKGKDVELRCDPISGHTALYWYRQSLGQGLEFLIYFQGNSAPDKSGLPSDRFSAERTGGSVSTLTIQRTQQEDSAVYLCASSLAGGGNTGELFFGEGSRLTVL.

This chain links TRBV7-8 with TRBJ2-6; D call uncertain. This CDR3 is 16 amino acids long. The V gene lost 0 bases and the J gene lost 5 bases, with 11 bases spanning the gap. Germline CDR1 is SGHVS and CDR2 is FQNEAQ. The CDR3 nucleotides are TGTGCCAGCAGCTTAGCGCGACACTTAAGGGCCAACGTCCTGACTTTC. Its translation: CASSLARHLRANVLTF.

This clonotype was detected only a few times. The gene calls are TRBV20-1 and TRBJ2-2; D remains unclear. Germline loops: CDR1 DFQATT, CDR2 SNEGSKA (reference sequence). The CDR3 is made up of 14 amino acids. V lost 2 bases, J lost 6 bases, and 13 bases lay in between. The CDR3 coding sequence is TGCAGTGCTAGAAGTTATGGGTTGTCCGGGGAGCTGTTTTTT. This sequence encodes CSARSYGLSGELFF.

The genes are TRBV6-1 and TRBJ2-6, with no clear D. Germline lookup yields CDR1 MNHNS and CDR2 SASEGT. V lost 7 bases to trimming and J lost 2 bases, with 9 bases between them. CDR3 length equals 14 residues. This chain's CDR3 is CASKARTGANVLTF. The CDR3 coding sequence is TGTGCCAGCAAAGCCCGAACTGGGGCCAACGTCCTGACTTTC.

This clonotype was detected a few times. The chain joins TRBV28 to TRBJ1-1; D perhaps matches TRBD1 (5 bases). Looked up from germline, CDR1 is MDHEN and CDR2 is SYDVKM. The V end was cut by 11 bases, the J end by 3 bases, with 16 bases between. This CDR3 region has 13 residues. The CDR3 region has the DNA TGTGCCCTCGGCGGGGGGATGGACACTGAAGCTTTCTTT. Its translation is CALGGGMDTEAFF.

CDR3 nucleotide sequence: TGTGCCAGCACCCGCGGCTACACTGGCACTGAAGCTTTCTTT. Translating gives CASTRGYTGTEAFF. V and J are TRBV7-2 and TRBJ1-1; D remains unclear. CDR3 length: 14 amino acids. Germline V gives CDR1 SGHTA, CDR2 FQGNSA. The germline V and J ends were trimmed by 7 bases and 4 bases, with 16 bases remaining between them.

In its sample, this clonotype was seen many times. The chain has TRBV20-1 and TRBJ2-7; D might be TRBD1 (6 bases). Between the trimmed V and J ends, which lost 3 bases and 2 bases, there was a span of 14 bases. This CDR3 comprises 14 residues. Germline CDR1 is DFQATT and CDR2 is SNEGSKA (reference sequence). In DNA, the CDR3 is TGCAGTGCTAGTGGTACAGGGCTTACCTACGAGCAGTACTTC. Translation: CSASGTGLTYEQYF.

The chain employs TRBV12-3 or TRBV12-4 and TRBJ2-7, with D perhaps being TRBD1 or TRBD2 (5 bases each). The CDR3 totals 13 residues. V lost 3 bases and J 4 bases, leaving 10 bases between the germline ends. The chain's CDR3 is CASSFRGVYEQYF. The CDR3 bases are TGTGCCAGCAGTTTTAGAGGGGTTTACGAGCAGTACTTC.

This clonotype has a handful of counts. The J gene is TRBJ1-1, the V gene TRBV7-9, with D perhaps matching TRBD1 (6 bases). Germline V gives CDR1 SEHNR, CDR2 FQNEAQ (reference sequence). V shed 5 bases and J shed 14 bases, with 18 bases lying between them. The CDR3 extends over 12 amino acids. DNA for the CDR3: TGTGCCAGCAGCCGCGGACAGTGGATATTCTTCTTT. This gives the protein CASSRGQWIFFF. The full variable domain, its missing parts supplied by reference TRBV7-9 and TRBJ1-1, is DTGVSQNPRHKITKRGQNVTFRCDPISEHNRLYWYRQTLGQGPEFLTYFQNEAQLEKSRLLSDRFSAERPKGSFSTLEIQRTEQGDSAMYLCASSRGQWIFFFGQGTRLTVV.

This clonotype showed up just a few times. The CDR3 loop reads CATSEAGGTEAFF. In nucleotides, the CDR3 is TGTGCCACCAGTGAAGCAGGGGGCACTGAAGCTTTCTTT. This chain connects TRBV24-1 to TRBJ1-1; 7 nucleotides align to TRBD1. The ends lost 4 bases at V and 4 bases at J; junction bases unmatched: 2. From germline, CDR1 is KGHDR and CDR2 SFDVKD. This CDR3 has 13 amino acids.

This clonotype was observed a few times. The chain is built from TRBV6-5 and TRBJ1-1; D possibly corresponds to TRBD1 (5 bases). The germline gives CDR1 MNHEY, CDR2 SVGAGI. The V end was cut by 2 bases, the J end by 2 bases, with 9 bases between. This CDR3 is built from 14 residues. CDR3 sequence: CASSYPGGNTEAFF. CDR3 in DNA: TGTGCCAGCAGTTACCCCGGGGGTAACACTGAAGCTTTCTTT.

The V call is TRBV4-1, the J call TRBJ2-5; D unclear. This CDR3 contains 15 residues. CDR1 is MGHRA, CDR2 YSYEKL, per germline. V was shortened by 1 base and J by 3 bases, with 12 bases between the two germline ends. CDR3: CASSQVLPGEETQYF. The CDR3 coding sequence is TGCGCCAGCAGCCAAGTATTGCCCGGCGAAGAGACCCAGTACTTC.

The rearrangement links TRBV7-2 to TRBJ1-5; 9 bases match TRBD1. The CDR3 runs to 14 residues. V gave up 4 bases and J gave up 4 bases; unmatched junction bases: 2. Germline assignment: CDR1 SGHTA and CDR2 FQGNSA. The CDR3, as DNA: TGTGCCAGCAGCTGGACAGGGGAAAATCAGCCCCAGCATTTT. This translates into CASSWTGENQPQHF.

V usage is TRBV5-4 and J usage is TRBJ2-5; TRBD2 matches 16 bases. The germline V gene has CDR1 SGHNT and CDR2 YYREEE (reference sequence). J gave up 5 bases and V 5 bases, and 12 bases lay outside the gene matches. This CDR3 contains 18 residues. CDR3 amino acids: CASSLGLAGGKDGETQYF. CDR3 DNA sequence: TGTGCCAGCAGTCTGGGACTAGCGGGGGGGAAGGACGGGGAGACCCAGTACTTC.

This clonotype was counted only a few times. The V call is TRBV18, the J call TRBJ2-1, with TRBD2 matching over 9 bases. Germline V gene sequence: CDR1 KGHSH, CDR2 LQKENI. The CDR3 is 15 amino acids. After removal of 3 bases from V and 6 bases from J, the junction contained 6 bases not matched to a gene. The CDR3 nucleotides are TGTGCCAGCTCACCGTCCGGGCGGGGGGGCAATGAGCAGTTCTTC. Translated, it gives CASSPSGRGGNEQFF. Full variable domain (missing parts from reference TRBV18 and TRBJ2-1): NAGVMQNPRHLVRRRGQEARLRCSPMKGHSHVYWYRQLPEEGLKFMVYLQKENIIDESGMPKERFSAEFPKEGPSILRIQQVVRGDSAAYFCASSPSGRGGNEQFFGPGTRLTVL.

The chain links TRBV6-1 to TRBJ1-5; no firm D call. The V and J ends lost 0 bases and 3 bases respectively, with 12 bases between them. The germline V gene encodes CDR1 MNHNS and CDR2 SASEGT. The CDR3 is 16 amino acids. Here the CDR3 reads CASSEARTVDNQPQHF. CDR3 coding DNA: TGTGCCAGCAGTGAAGCGCGGACGGTTGACAATCAGCCCCAGCATTTT.

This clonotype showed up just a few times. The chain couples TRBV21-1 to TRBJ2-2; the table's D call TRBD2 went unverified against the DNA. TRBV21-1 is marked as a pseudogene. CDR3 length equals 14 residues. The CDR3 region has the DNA TGTGCCAGCAGGCGGACTAAGAACACCGGGGAGCTGTTTTTT. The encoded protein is CASRRTKNTGELFF.

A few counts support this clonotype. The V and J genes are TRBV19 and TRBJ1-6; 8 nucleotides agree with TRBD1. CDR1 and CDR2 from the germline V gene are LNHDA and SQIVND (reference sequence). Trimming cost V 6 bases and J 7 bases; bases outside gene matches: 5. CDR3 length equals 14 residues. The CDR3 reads CASSAGQVNSPLHF. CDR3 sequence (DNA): TGTGCCAGTAGCGCGGGACAGGTCAATTCACCCCTCCACTTT.

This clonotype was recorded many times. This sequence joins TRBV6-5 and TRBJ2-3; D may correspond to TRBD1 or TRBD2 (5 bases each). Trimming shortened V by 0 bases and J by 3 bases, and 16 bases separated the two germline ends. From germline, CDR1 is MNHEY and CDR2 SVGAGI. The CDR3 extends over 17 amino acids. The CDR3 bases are TGTGCCAGCAGTTACTCGTACCCAGGGAGAGGAACAGATACGCAGTATTTT. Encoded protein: CASSYSYPGRGTDTQYF.

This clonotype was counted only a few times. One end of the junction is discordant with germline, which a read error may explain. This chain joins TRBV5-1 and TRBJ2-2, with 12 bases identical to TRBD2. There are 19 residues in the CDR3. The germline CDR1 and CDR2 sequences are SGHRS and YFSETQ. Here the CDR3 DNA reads TGCGCCAGCAGCTTGTTCAGAGCTAGCGGGGGGGCGAAGACCGGGGAGCTGTTTTTT. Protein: CASSLFRASGGAKTGELFF.

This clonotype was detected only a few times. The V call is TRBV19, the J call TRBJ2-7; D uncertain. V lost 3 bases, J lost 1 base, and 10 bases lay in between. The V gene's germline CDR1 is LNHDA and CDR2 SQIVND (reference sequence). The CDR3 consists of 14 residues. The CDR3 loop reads CASSIGLGSYEQYF. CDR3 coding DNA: TGTGCCAGTAGTATTGGCTTAGGTTCCTACGAGCAGTACTTC.

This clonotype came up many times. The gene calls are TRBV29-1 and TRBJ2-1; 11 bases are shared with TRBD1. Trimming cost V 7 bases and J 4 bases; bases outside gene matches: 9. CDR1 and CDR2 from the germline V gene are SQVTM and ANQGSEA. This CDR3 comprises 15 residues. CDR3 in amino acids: CSAGPGTGGYNEQFF. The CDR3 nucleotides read TGCAGCGCCGGGCCCGGGACAGGGGGGTACAATGAGCAGTTCTTC.